This TCR beta chain was profiled in a study of T cell changes during pregnancy in multiple sclerosis. Germline V gives CDR1 SEHNR, CDR2 FQNEAQ (reference sequence). This CDR3 comprises 12 residues. The V gene end was trimmed by 10 bases and the J gene end by 5 bases; junction bases not matched to a gene: 7. Libraries were prepared by immunoSEQ multiplex PCR; TCRdb keeps only in-frame clonotypes and omits some of them. This sample carries around 100,000 clones, around 93% of them seen once, and the ten largest clones take over 0.8%. Sample: peripheral blood, taken before pregnancy. The sequence derives from a female donor with multiple sclerosis, enrolled in a pregnancy study. The V gene is TRBV7-9, the J gene TRBJ1-1, with 7 positions matching TRBD1. CDR3 DNA sequence: TGTGCCACCTCGACAGGGAGGACTGAAGCTTTCTTT. Translating gives CATSTGRTEAFF. Full variable domain (rest looked up from reference TRBV7-9 and TRBJ1-1): DTGVSQNPRHKITKRGQNVTFRCDPISEHNRLYWYRQTLGQGPEFLTYFQNEAQLEKSRLLSDRFSAERPKGSFSTLEIQRTEQGDSAMYLCATSTGRTEAFFGQGTRLTVV.